The 21 T cell receptor beta chains below were found in one sample sequenced in a study of T cells after somatic rescue of genetic block. Assay used: immunoSEQ multiplex PCR; TCRdb lists only in-frame clones, some missing. The table lists under 150,000 clones, over 80% of them singletons. The source material was peripheral blood mononuclear cells (PBMCs). The origin of the receptors is a woman younger than 35.

This clone was seen only once. This sequence joins TRBV18 and TRBJ2-7; 10 bases are shared with TRBD2. CDR3 length equals 16 residues. Germline CDR1 reads KGHSH; CDR2 reads LQKENI. With V trimmed by 0 bases and J by 2 bases, 4 bases remained unmatched. The CDR3 DNA reads TGTGCCAGCTCACCACCTAGCGGGGGGACGACCTACGAGCAGTACTTC. It specifies CASSPPSGGTTYEQYF.

V usage is TRBV19 and J usage is TRBJ2-7; 11 bases align to TRBD1. V dropped 5 bases and J dropped 7; count of bases not matched to a gene: 7. The CDR3 contains 14 residues. The germline V gene encodes CDR1 LNHDA and CDR2 SQIVND (reference sequence). CDR3 amino acids: CASSVQGQGGEQYF. Written as DNA, the CDR3 is TGTGCCAGTAGTGTACAGGGACAGGGGGGAGAGCAGTACTTC.

The V and J genes are TRBV9 and TRBJ2-2; D may be TRBD2 (5 bases). Germline V gene data show CDR1 as SGDLS and CDR2 as YYNGEE. Trimming took 4 bases from V and 1 from J, leaving 17 bases between them. The CDR3 is made up of 17 amino acids. CDR3: CASSQPRTEVNTGELFF. In nucleotides, the CDR3 is TGTGCCAGCAGCCAGCCTCGGACGGAGGTGAACACCGGGGAGCTGTTTTTT. Complete variable domain (other parts from reference TRBV9 and TRBJ2-2): DSGVTQTPKHLITATGQRVTLRCSPRSGDLSVYWYQQSLDQGLQFLIQYYNGEERAKGNILERFSAQQFPDLHSELNLSSLELGDSALYFCASSQPRTEVNTGELFFGEGSRLTVL.

This chain connects TRBV10-3 to TRBJ1-2; a weak D match, TRBD1 (5 bases). The CDR3 runs to 15 residues. Germline V gene data show CDR1 as ENHRY and CDR2 as SYGVKD. Trimming removed 7 bases at V and 0 bases at J, with 15 bases between. CDR3 DNA: TGTGCCATCACCCCCACGGGGCCCACTAACTATGGCTACACCTTC. Translated, it gives CAITPTGPTNYGYTF.

This clone was counted only a few times. The chain combines TRBV29-1 with TRBJ1-1, with no clear D. V lost 6 bases and J lost 11, with 22 bases in between. Per the germline V gene, CDR1 is SQVTM and CDR2 is ANQGSEA. The CDR3 spans 13 residues. Here the CDR3 reads CSVARFADGGAFF. CDR3 DNA sequence: TGCAGCGTGGCCCGGTTCGCGGATGGAGGGGCTTTCTTT.

This chain links TRBV5-8 with TRBJ1-4; D is ambiguous. This CDR3 contains 14 residues. The germline V and J ends were trimmed by 2 bases and 8 bases, with 13 bases remaining between them. The germline gives CDR1 SGHTS, CDR2 YDEGEE. The CDR3 loop reads CASSFSIGREKLFF. Written as DNA, the CDR3 is TGTGCCAGCAGCTTCAGTATCGGACGGGAAAAACTGTTTTTT.

The V gene is TRBV10-3, the J gene TRBJ1-1; weak D call: TRBD1 (5 bases). The CDR3 has 13 residues. Germline values: CDR1 ENHRY, CDR2 SYGVKD. Trimming shortened V by 10 bases and J by 3 bases, and 15 bases separated the two germline ends. The CDR3 reads CATKGLPDTEAFF. The DNA for the CDR3 is TGTGCCACCAAGGGACTCCCCGACACTGAAGCTTTCTTT.

V is TRBV30 and J is TRBJ2-3; D is uncertain. V was shortened by 5 bases and J by 0 bases, with 15 bases between the two germline ends. Looked up from germline, CDR1 is GTSNPN and CDR2 is SVGIG (reference sequence). The CDR3 has 15 residues. The CDR3 DNA reads as TGTGCCTGGTCCTTGGTCCCCATTAGCACAGATACGCAGTATTTT. This encodes CAWSLVPISTDTQYF.

The genes are TRBV6-4 and TRBJ2-3; 12 bases agree with TRBD2. The junction had 4 bases not matched to a gene; V was cut back by 6 bases and J by 3 bases. The CDR3 length is 15 residues. Germline CDR1 is MRHNA and CDR2 is SNTAGT. Written as DNA, the CDR3 is TGTGCCAGCAGCACCGGGACTAGCGGGACAGATACGCAGTATTTT. It is translated as CASSTGTSGTDTQYF.

This chain joins TRBV6-1 and TRBJ2-1, with D possibly being TRBD2 (6 bases). V lost 4 bases and J 2 bases, leaving 12 bases between the germline ends. Germline V gene sequence: CDR1 MNHNS, CDR2 SASEGT. This CDR3 is built from 15 residues. The CDR3 DNA follows: TGTGCCAGCAGTGCCCAGCGGGCTACCTACAATGAGCAGTTCTTC. Protein: CASSAQRATYNEQFF.

The chain combines TRBV5-1 with TRBJ1-1; D not resolved. Germline V gene data show CDR1 as SGHRS and CDR2 as YFSETQ. The ends were cut back, 5 bases at V and 4 bases at J, with 15 bases in the middle. This CDR3 has 14 amino acids. This chain's CDR3 is CASSTWGVGTEAFF. In nucleotides, the CDR3 is TGCGCCAGCAGTACTTGGGGTGTGGGCACTGAAGCTTTCTTT. The variable domain in full, completed from reference TRBV5-1 and TRBJ1-1, reads KAGVTQTPRYLIKTRGQQVTLSCSPISGHRSVSWYQQTPGQGLQFLFEYFSETQRNKGNFPGRFSGRQFSNSRSEMNVSTLELGDSALYLCASSTWGVGTEAFFGQGTRLTVV.

The chain has TRBV7-2 and TRBJ1-1, with a weak D call TRBD1 (5 bases). Trimming cost V 5 bases and J 4 bases, with 17 bases left between them. The CDR3 length is 15 residues. CDR1 SGHTA and CDR2 FQGNSA come from the germline V gene. The CDR3 sequence is CASSPRTRGSTEAFF. In DNA, the CDR3 is TGTGCCAGCAGCCCCCGGACGCGGGGGTCCACTGAAGCTTTCTTT.

This clone has just one count. V gene TRBV7-8 combines with J gene TRBJ2-3; 7 positions agree with TRBD1. Per the germline V gene, CDR1 is SGHVS and CDR2 is FQNEAQ. Trimming took 4 bases from V and 3 from J; bases not matched to a gene: 7. The CDR3 spans 15 residues. The CDR3 protein is CASSSTGARTDTQYF. In nucleotides, the CDR3 is TGTGCCAGCAGCTCTACAGGGGCTCGGACAGATACGCAGTATTTT.

V is TRBV7-7 and J is TRBJ1-1, with 10 bases that match TRBD1. The CDR3 runs to 15 residues. The germline gives CDR1 SSHAT, CDR2 FNYEAQ (reference sequence). V was clipped by 4 bases and J by 7 bases; unmatched bases: 9. CDR3 in DNA: TGTGCCAGCAGCTGGGGACAGGGGAGTATATTTGAAGCTTTCTTT. It yields the protein CASSWGQGSIFEAFF.

The V call is TRBV5-8, the J call TRBJ2-5; maybe TRBD1 (6 bases). The V gene's germline CDR1 is SGHTS and CDR2 YDEGEE. With 5 bases removed from V and 7 bases from J, the gap between germline ends came to 15 bases. CDR3 length: 13 residues. The CDR3 is CASRQGVRTTQYF. CDR3 DNA sequence: TGTGCCAGCAGACAGGGCGTCCGTACGACCCAGTACTTC.

This clone has just one count. The chain couples TRBV25-1 to TRBJ1-6, with D uncertain. Trimming cost V 1 base and J 7 bases, with 11 bases left between them. Germline V gives CDR1 MGHDK, CDR2 SYGVNS. CDR3 length equals 15 residues. CDR3 sequence: CASSELKGWNSPLHF. CDR3 sequence (DNA): TGTGCCAGCAGTGAATTGAAGGGCTGGAATTCACCCCTCCACTTT.

The chain has TRBV18 and TRBJ2-3; TRBD1 might be the D (5 bases). The V gene lost 1 base and the J gene lost 4 bases, with 15 bases spanning the gap. The CDR3 covers 16 residues. Germline V lookup: CDR1 KGHSH, CDR2 LQKENI. The CDR3 reads CASSPRWTQDADTQYF. Written as DNA, the CDR3 is TGTGCCAGCTCACCACGATGGACACAGGATGCAGATACGCAGTATTTT.

This rearrangement joins TRBV25-1 to TRBJ2-5, with 7 bases matching TRBD1. This CDR3 region has 13 residues. Germline-derived CDR1 and CDR2 are MGHDK and SYGVNS. J was trimmed by 2 bases and V by 8 bases; bases with no gene match: 5. The CDR3 here is CASCQTGQETQYF. DNA for the CDR3: TGTGCCAGCTGCCAGACAGGGCAAGAGACCCAGTACTTC.

The chain recombines TRBV30 with TRBJ1-3; perhaps TRBD1 as D (6 bases). CDR1 GTSNPN and CDR2 SVGIG come from the germline V gene (reference sequence). CDR3 length: 15 amino acids. V gave up 0 bases and J gave up 4 bases, with 13 bases separating them. In nucleotides, the CDR3 is TGTGCCTGGAGTGTACGGGGAGGGACAGGAAACACCATATATTTT. As protein: CAWSVRGGTGNTIYF.

This rearrangement joins TRBV7-9 to TRBJ2-5; D is perhaps TRBD2 (6 bases). CDR3 length: 17 residues. Trimming removed 5 bases at V and 2 bases at J, with 21 bases between. Germline V gives CDR1 SEHNR, CDR2 FQNEAQ (reference sequence). The CDR3 here is CASSVRRPRDSQETQYF. CDR3 coding DNA: TGTGCCAGCAGCGTAAGGCGCCCGCGGGATTCACAAGAGACCCAGTACTTC.

The genes are TRBV19 and TRBJ1-2; D unclear. V gave up 7 bases and J gave up 4 bases, with 10 bases separating them. Looked up from germline, CDR1 is LNHDA and CDR2 is SQIVND (reference sequence). The CDR3 sequence is 12 residues long. CDR3 coding DNA: TGTGCCAGTACGGACCGCGGCTATGGCTACACCTTC. It encodes CASTDRGYGYTF.